This TCR beta chain was sequenced during a study of shared clonotypes between healthy human individuals. Study as a whole: Donors had three CD4 naive, three CD4 memory, two CD8 naive and one CD8 memory plate apiece.

Between the trimmed V and J ends, which lost 2 bases and 5 bases, there was a span of 27 bases. Per the germline V gene, CDR1 is MNHEY and CDR2 is SMNVEV (reference sequence). The CDR3 has 19 residues. Data came from immunoSEQ multiplex PCR; TCRdb stores just in-frame clones and leaves some out. Among approximately 620,000 clones listed, around 97% were seen once. The receptor was isolated from a woman in her twenties or thirties in good health. Sequenced: naive CD4+ T cells sorted from blood. This sample's subset: CD45RA+ positively selected. The chain recombines TRBV27 with TRBJ1-2, with a weak D call TRBD1 (5 bases). In DNA form, the CDR3 reads TGTGCCAGCAGTTTAAAACCCCCTGGGGAGGGGAGGGGCTCTTATGGCTACACCTTC. Its protein is CASSLKPPGEGRGSYGYTF.